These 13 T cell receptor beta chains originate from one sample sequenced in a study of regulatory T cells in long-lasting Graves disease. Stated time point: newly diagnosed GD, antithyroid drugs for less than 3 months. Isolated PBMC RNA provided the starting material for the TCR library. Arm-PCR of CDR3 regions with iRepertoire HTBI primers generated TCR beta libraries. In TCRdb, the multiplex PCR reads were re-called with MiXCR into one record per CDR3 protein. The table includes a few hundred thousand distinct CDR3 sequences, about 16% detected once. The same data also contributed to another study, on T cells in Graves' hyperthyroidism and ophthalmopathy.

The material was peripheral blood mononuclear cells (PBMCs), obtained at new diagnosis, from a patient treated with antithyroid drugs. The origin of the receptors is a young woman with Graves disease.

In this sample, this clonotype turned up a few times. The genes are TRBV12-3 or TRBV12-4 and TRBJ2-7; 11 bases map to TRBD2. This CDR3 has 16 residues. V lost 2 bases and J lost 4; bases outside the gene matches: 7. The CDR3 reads CASSLIAGGPWYEQYF. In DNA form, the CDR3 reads TGTGCCAGCAGTTTAATAGCGGGAGGGCCCTGGTACGAGCAGTACTTC.

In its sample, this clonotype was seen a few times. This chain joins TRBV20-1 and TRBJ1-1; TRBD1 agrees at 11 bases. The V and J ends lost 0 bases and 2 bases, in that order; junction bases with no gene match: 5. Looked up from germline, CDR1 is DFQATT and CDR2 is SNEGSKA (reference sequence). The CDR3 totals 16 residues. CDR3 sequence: CSARDWTGGRNTEAFF. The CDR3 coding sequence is TGCAGTGCTAGAGATTGGACAGGGGGCCGAAACACTGAAGCTTTCTTT.

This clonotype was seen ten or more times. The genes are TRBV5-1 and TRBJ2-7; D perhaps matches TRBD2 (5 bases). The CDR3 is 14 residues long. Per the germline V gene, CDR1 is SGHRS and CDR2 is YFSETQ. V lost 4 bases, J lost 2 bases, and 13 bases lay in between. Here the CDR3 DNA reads TGCGCCAGCAGCGTGACTACCCCCGCCTACGAGCAGTACTTC. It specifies CASSVTTPAYEQYF. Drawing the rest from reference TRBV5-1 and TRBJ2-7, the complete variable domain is KAGVTQTPRYLIKTRGQQVTLSCSPISGHRSVSWYQQTPGQGLQFLFEYFSETQRNKGNFPGRFSGRQFSNSRSEMNVSTLELGDSALYLCASSVTTPAYEQYFGPGTRLTVT.

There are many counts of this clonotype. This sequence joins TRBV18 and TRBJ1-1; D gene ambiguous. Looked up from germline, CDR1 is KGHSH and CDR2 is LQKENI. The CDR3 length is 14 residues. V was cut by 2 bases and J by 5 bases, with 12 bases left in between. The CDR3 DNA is TGTGCCAGCTCACCAGCGCTGGGTGGTACTGAAGCTTTCTTT. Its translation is CASSPALGGTEAFF.

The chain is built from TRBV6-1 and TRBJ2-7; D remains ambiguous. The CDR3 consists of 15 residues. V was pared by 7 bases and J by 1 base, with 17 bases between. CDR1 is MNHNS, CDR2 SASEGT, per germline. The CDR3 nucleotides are TGTGCCAGCAACCTACCCCGACTTTCTTCCTACGAGCAGTACTTC. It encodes CASNLPRLSSYEQYF.

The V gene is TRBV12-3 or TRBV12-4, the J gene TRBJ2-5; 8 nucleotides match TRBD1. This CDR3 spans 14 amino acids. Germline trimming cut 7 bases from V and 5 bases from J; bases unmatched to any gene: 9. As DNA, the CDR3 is TGTGCCAGCAATACAGGGACAGGTAGTGAGACCCAGTACTTC. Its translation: CASNTGTGSETQYF.

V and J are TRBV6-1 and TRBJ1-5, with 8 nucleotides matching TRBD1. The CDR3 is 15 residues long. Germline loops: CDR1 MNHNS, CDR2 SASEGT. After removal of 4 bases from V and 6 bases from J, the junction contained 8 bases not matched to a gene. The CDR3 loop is CASSGTGGGGQPQHF. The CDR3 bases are TGTGCCAGCAGTGGCACAGGGGGTGGAGGTCAGCCCCAGCATTTT.

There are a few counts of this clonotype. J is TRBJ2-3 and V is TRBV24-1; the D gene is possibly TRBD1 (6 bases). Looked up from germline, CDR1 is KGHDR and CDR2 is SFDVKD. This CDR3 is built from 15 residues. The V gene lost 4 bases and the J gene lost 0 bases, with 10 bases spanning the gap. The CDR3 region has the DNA TGTGCCACCAGTGAGTCGGGACATAGCACAGATACGCAGTATTTT. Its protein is CATSESGHSTDTQYF.

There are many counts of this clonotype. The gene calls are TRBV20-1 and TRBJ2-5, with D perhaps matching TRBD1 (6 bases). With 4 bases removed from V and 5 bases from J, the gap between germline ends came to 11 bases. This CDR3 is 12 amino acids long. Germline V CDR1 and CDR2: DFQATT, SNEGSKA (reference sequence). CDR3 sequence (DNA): TGCAGTGCTAAGAACCAGGGGGAGACCCAGTACTTC. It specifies CSAKNQGETQYF.

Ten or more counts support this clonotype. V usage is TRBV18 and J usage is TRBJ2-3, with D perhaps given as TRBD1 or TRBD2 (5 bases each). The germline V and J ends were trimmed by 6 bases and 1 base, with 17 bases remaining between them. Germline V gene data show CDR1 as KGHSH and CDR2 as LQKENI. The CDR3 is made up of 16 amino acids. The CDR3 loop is CASSRYRDGRTDTQYF. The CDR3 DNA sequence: TGTGCCAGCTCCCGCTACCGGGACGGACGCACAGATACGCAGTATTTT.

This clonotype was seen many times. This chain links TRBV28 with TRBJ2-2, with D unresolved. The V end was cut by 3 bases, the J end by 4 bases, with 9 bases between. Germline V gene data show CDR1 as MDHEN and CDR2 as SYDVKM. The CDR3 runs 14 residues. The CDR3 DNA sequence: TGTGCCAGCAGTTTTACCCTCGTCACCGGGGAGCTGTTTTTT. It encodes CASSFTLVTGELFF.

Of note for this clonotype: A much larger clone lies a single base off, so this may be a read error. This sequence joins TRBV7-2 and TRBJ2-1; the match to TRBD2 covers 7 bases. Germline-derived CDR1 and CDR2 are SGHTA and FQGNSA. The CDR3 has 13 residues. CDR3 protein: CASSGAGNNEQLF. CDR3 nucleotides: TGTGCCAGCAGCGGAGCGGGAAACAATGAGCAGCTCTTC.

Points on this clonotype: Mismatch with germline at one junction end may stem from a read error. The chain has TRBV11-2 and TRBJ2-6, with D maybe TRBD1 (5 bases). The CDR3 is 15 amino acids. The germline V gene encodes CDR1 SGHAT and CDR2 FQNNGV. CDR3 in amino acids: CASTQRNSGAIVLTF. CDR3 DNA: TGTGCCAGCACCCAACGCAACTCTGGGGCCATCGTCCTGACTTTC.